A selection of T cell receptor beta chains follows, all from one sample in a study of cytomegalovirus exposure and HLA in healthy donors. Data came from immunoSEQ multiplex PCR; TCRdb stores just in-frame clones and leaves some out. The data contain some 100,000 clones, 74% of them seen just once; the ten biggest clones take up approximately 2.2%. The specimen sequenced was PBMCs. The receptors were gathered from a human donor in good health. The CDR3 runs from the conserved cysteine through the conserved F or W. The D gene is left open where the match is weak. Only some rows state a clone size, as once, few, many or a class for expanded clones.

TRBJ1-4 TRBV10-3 NA NA CAISKQATNEKLFF TGTGCCATCAGCAAACAGGCAACTAATGAAAAACTGTTTTTT
TRBJ2-3 TRBV5-8 TRBD2 NA CASSLTLLAGSTDTQYF TGTGCCAGCAGCTTGACCCTGCTAGCGGGGAGCACAGATACGCAGTATTTT
TRBJ2-3 TRBV5-6 TRBD2 once CASSLWTSGSHTQYF TGTGCCAGCAGCTTATGGACTAGCGGGAGCCATACGCAGTATTTT
TRBJ2-7 TRBV6-1 NA NA CASSEQVSSYEQYF TGTGCCAGCAGTGAACAGGTCTCCTCCTACGAGCAGTACTTC
TRBJ2-7 TRBV19 TRBD1 NA CASSNRQGWEQYF TGTGCCAGTAGCAACAGACAGGGCTGGGAGCAGTACTTC
TRBJ2-7 TRBV28 NA few CASSSGSYEQYF TGTGCCAGCAGTTCCGGGTCCTACGAGCAGTACTTC
TRBJ2-3 TRBV6-5 TRBD2 NA CASSSLSERGTQYF TGTGCCAGCAGTTCCCTTTCTGAGCGGGGTACGCAGTATTTT
TRBJ2-7 TRBV5-1 NA NA CASSLEAGPAYEQYF TGCGCCAGCAGCTTGGAGGCAGGGCCCGCCTACGAGCAGTACTTC
TRBJ2-3 TRBV5-6 TRBD1 NA CASSLGRTGWTDTQYF TGTGCCAGCAGCTTGGGTAGGACAGGGTGGACAGATACGCAGTATTTT
TRBJ1-1 TRBV7-9 TRBD1 NA CASSLDRGPLNTEAFF TGTGCCAGCAGCTTGGACAGGGGACCTTTGAACACTGAAGCTTTCTTT
TRBJ1-1 TRBV28 NA NA CASFGPGSDHYEAFF TGTGCCAGTTTTGGACCGGGAAGTGATCATTATGAAGCTTTCTTT
TRBJ1-2 TRBV2 NA NA CASMRDLTEFNYGYTF TGTGCCAGCATGAGGGATTTAACTGAGTTTAACTATGGCTACACCTTC
TRBJ1-2 TRBV25-1 NA NA CASSEGGYGYTF TGTGCCAGCAGTGAGGGAGGATATGGCTACACCTTC
TRBJ1-5 TRBV15 NA NA CATSRDAAGRAGQPQHF TGTGCCACCAGCAGAGATGCCGCAGGGAGGGCAGGTCAGCCCCAGCATTTT